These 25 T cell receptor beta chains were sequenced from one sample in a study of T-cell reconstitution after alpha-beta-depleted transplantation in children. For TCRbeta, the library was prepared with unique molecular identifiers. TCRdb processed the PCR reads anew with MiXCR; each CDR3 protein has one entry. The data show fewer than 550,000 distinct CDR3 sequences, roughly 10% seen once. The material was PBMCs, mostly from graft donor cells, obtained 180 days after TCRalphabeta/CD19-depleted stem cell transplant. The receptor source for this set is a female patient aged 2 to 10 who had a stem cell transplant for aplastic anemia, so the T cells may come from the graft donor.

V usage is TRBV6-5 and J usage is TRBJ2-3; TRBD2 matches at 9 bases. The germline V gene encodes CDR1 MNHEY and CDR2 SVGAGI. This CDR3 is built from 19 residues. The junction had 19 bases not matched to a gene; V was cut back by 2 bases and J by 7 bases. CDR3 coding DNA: TGTGCCAGCAGTTACGGTATTAGCGGGAGCCCATCGGGCAAGCATACGCAGTATTTT. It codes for CASSYGISGSPSGKHTQYF.

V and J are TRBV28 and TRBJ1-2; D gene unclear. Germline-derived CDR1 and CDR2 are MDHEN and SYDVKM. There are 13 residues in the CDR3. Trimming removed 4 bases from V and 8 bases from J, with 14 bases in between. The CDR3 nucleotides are TGTGCCAGCAGTTCCGGAGCGCACCGCGGCTACACCTTC. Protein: CASSSGAHRGYTF.

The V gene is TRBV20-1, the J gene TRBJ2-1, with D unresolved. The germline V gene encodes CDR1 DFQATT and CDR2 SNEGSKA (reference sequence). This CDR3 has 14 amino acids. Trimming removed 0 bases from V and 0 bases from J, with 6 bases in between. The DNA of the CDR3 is TGCAGTGCTAGAGATTACCGCTCCTACAATGAGCAGTTCTTC. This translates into CSARDYRSYNEQFF.

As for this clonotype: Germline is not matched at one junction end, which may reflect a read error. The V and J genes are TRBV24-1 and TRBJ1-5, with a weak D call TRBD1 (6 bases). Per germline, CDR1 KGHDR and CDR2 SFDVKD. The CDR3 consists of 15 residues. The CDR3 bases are TGTGCCACCAGTGGGCAGGGGATCACCAATCCGCCCCAGCATTTT. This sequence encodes CATSGQGITNPPQHF.

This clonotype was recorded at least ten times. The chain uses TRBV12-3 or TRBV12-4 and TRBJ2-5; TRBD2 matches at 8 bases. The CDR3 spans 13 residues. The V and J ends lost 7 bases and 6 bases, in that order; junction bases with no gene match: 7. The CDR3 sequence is CASIHSGNQTQYF. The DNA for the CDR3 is TGTGCCAGCATCCATAGCGGGAATCAGACCCAGTACTTC.

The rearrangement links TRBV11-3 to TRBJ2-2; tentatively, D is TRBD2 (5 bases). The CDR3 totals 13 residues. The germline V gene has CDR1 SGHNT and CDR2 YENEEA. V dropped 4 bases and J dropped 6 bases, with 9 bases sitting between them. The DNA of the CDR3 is TGTGCCAGCAGCTGGGATAGCGCCGGGGAGCTGTTTTTT. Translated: CASSWDSAGELFF.

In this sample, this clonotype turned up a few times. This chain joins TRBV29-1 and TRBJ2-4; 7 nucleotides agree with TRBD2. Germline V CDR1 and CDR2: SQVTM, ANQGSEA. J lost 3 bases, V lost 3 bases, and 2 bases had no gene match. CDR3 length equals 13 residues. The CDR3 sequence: CSVEAGVKNIQYF. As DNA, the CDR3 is TGCAGCGTTGAGGCGGGGGTCAAAAACATTCAGTACTTC.

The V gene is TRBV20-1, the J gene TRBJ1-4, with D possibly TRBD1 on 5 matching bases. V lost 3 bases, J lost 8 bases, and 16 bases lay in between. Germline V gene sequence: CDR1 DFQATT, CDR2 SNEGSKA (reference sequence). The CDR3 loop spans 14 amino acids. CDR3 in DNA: TGCAGTGCTAGCAGGAGGCAGGGTGTCGAAAAACTGTTTTTT. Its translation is CSASRRQGVEKLFF.

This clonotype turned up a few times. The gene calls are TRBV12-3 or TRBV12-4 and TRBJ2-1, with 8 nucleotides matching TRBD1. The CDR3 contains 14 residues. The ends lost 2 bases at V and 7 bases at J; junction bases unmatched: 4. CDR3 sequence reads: CASSLRQGINEQFF. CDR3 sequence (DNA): TGTGCCAGCAGTTTAAGACAGGGGATTAATGAGCAGTTCTTC.

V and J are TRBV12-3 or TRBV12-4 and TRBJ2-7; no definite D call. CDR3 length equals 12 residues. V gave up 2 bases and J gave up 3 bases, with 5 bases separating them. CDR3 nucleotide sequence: TGTGCCAGCAGTTTAACGAACTACGAGCAGTACTTC. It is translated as CASSLTNYEQYF.

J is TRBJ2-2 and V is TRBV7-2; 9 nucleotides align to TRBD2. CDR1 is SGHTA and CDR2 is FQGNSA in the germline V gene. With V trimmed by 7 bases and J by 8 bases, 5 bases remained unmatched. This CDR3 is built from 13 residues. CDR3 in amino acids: CASTPSGAGELFF. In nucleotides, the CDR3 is TGTGCCAGCACTCCTAGCGGGGCGGGGGAGCTGTTTTTT. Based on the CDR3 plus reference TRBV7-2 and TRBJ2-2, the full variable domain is GAGVSQSPSNKVTEKGKDVELRCDPISGHTALYWYRQSLGQGLEFLIYFQGNSAPDKSGLPSDRFSAERTGGSVSTLTIQRTQQEDSAVYLCASTPSGAGELFFGEGSRLTVL.

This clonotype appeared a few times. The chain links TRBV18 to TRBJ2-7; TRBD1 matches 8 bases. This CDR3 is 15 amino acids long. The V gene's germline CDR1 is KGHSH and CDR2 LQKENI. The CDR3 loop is CASSPLGTGGDEQYV. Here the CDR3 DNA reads TGTGCCAGCTCCCCACTCGGGACAGGAGGGGACGAGCAGTACGTC.

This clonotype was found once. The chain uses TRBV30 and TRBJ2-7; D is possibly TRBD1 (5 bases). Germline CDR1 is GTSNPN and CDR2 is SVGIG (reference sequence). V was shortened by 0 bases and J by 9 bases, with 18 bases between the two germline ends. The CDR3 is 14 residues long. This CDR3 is CAWSVDWGYDAQYF. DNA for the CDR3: TGTGCCTGGAGTGTTGATTGGGGCTACGACGCGCAGTACTTC.

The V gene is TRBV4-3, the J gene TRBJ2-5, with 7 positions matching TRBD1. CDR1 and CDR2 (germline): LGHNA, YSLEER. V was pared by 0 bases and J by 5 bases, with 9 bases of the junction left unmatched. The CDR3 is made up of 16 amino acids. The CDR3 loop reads CASSQDGYSGQETQYF. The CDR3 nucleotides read TGCGCCAGCAGCCAAGATGGGTACTCGGGACAGGAGACCCAGTACTTC.

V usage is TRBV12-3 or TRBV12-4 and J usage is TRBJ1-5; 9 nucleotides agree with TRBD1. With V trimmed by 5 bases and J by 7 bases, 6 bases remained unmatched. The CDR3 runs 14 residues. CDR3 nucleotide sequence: TGTGCCAGCAGTCGGGACAGGGCAGGCCAGCCCCAGCATTTT. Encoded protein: CASSRDRAGQPQHF.

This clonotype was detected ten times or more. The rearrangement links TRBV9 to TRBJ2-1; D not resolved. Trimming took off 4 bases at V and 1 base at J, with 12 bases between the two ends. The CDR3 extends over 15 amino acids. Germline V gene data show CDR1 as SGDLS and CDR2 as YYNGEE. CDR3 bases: TGTGCCAGCAGCATCAACAGCCAATCCTACAATGAGCAGTTCTTC. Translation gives CASSINSQSYNEQFF. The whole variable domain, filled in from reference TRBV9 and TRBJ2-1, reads DSGVTQTPKHLITATGQRVTLRCSPRSGDLSVYWYQQSLDQGLQFLIQYYNGEERAKGNILERFSAQQFPDLHSELNLSSLELGDSALYFCASSINSQSYNEQFFGPGTRLTVL.

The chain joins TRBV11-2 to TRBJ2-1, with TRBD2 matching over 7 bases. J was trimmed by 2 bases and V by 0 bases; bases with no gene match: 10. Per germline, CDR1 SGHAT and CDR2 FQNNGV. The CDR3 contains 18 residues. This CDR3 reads CASSLDWGLSIAYNEQFF. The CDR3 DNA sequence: TGTGCCAGCAGCTTAGATTGGGGACTATCCATAGCCTACAATGAGCAGTTCTTC.

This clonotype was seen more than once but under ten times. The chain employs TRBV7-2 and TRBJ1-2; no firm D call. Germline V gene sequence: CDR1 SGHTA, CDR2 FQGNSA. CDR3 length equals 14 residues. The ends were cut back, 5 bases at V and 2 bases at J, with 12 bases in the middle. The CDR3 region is CASSRGRENYGYTF. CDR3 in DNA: TGTGCCAGCAGCCGTGGACGGGAGAACTATGGCTACACCTTC.

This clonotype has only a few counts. The CDR3 protein is CASSLAAGSRTGELFF. The DNA of the CDR3 is TGTGCCAGCAGCTTAGCGGCAGGGTCACGAACCGGGGAGCTGTTTTTT. The genes are TRBV7-2 and TRBJ2-2, with D possibly matching TRBD1 (5 bases). The V end was cut by 0 bases, the J end by 5 bases, with 13 bases between. This CDR3 comprises 16 residues. Germline-derived CDR1 and CDR2 are SGHTA and FQGNSA.

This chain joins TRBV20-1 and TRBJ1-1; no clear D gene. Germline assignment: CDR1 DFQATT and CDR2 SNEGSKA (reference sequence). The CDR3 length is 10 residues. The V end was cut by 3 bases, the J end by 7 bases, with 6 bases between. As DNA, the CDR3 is TGCAGTGCTAGTCCAAATGAAGCTTTCTTT. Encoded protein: CSASPNEAFF.

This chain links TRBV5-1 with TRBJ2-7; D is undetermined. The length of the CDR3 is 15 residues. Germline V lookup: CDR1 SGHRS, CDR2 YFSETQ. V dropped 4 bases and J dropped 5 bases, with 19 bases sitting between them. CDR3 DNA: TGCGCCAGCAGCCCCGGACCCAGACGGTGGAACGAGCAGTACTTC. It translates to CASSPGPRRWNEQYF.

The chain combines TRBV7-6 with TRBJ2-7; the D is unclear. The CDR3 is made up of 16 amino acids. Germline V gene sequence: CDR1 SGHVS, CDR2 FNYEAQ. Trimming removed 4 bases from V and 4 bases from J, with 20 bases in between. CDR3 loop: CASSSQPGPTVYEQYF. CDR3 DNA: TGTGCCAGCAGCTCGCAACCGGGCCCAACGGTTTACGAGCAGTACTTC.

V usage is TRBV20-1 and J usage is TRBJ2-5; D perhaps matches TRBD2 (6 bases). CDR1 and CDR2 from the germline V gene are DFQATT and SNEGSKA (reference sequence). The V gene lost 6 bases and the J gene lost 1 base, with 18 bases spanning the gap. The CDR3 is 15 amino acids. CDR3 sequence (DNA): TGCAGTGCCCTTCCCCGGGGGACCCTCCAAGAGACCCAGTACTTC. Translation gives CSALPRGTLQETQYF.

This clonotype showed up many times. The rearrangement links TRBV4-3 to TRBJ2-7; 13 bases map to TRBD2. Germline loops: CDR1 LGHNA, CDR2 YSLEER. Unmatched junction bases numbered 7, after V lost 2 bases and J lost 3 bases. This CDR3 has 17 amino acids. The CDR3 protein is CASSQSGLAGTGYEQYV. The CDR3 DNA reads TGCGCCAGCAGCCAATCGGGACTAGCGGGGACCGGCTACGAGCAGTACGTC.

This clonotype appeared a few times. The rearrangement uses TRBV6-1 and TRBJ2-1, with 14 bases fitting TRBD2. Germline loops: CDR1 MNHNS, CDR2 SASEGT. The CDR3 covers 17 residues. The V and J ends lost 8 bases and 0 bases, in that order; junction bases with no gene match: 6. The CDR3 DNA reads TGTGCCAGCTGGGGACTAGCGGGAGAGTTCTCCTACAATGAGCAGTTCTTC. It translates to CASWGLAGEFSYNEQFF.